What follows are 15 T cell receptor beta chains derived from one specimen sequenced in a study of cytomegalovirus exposure and HLA in healthy donors. PCR used 60 Vbeta primers and 13 Jbeta primers. TCRdb keeps only in-frame clones here, not all; method: immunoSEQ multiplex PCR. Of around 140,000 clones listed, around 80% are singletons. Sequenced sample: PBMCs. These receptors were taken from a woman in her late teens or twenties in good health and CMV-seronegative.

This clone was seen only once. This chain joins TRBV13 and TRBJ2-7, with D perhaps matching TRBD1 (8 bases). The CDR3 is made up of 15 amino acids. The ends were cut back, 4 bases at V and 7 bases at J, with 20 bases in the middle. The germline V gene encodes CDR1 PRHDT and CDR2 FYEKMQ (reference sequence). CDR3 in DNA: TGTGCCAGCAGCTCAACGGACAGGGCCGGGGGGGAGCAGTACTTC. This encodes CASSSTDRAGGEQYF. Supplemented by reference TRBV13 and TRBJ2-7, the full variable domain reads AAGVIQSPRHLIKEKRETATLKCYPIPRHDTVYWYQQGPGQDPQFLISFYEKMQSDKGSIPDRFSAQQFSDYHSELNMSSLELGDSALYFCASSSTDRAGGEQYFGPGTRLTVT.

V is TRBV11-1 and J is TRBJ2-3; 16 bases line up with TRBD2. V gave up 4 bases and J gave up 3 bases; unmatched junction bases: 7. The CDR3 runs 18 residues. CDR1 and CDR2 (germline): SGHAT, FQDESV (reference sequence). Here the CDR3 reads CASSWGLAGGPMTDTQYF. The CDR3 bases are TGTGCCAGCAGCTGGGGACTAGCGGGAGGGCCGATGACAGATACGCAGTATTTT.

This clone came up once. The chain couples TRBV6-5 to TRBJ1-2, with 7 bases lining up with TRBD1. V dropped 0 bases and J dropped 6; count of bases not matched to a gene: 7. The germline gives CDR1 MNHEY, CDR2 SVGAGI. The CDR3 sequence is 15 residues long. The CDR3 nucleotides read TGTGCCAGCAGTTACTCGAGACAGGGAAGTAATGGCTACACCTTC. It is translated as CASSYSRQGSNGYTF.

DNA of the CDR3: TGCAGTGTCGGGGGCAATCAGCCCCAGCATTTT. It encodes CSVGGNQPQHF. The chain couples TRBV20-1 to TRBJ1-5; no reliable D call. In germline, CDR1 is DFQATT, CDR2 SNEGSKA (reference sequence). Between the trimmed V and J ends, which lost 7 bases and 2 bases, there was a span of 6 bases. This CDR3 is built from 11 residues.

V is TRBV25-1 and J is TRBJ1-1, with 8 bases that match TRBD1. This CDR3 is 11 amino acids long. V shed 4 bases, J shed 9 bases, and the junction held 1 base outside the gene matches. Germline V gives CDR1 MGHDK, CDR2 SYGVNS. The CDR3 region is CASSGDRQAFF. The CDR3 nucleotides read TGTGCCAGCAGTGGGGACAGGCAAGCTTTCTTT.

J is TRBJ2-3 and V is TRBV15, with 9 nucleotides matching TRBD1. V trimming: 3 bases; J trimming: 1 base; junction bases outside the gene matches: 8. The CDR3 runs 17 residues. In germline, CDR1 is LNHNV, CDR2 YYDKDF (reference sequence). In DNA, the CDR3 is TGTGCCACCAGCAGTAAACAGGGGGCTATCGGCACAGATACGCAGTATTTT. Its protein is CATSSKQGAIGTDTQYF.

The gene calls are TRBV2 and TRBJ2-7; TRBD1 matches at 9 bases. The CDR3 loop spans 18 amino acids. Germline loops: CDR1 SNHLY, CDR2 FYNNEI. V lost 3 bases and J lost 3; bases outside the gene matches: 15. This CDR3 reads CASSESLNRGRLGYEQYF. DNA for the CDR3: TGTGCCAGCAGTGAGAGTCTGAACAGGGGGCGCCTCGGCTACGAGCAGTACTTC.

The sample holds one count of this clone. The V and J genes are TRBV7-8 and TRBJ2-2; D possibly corresponds to TRBD2 (6 bases). This CDR3 is built from 16 residues. Germline CDR1 SGHVS, CDR2 FQNEAQ. V lost 0 bases to trimming and J lost 2 bases, with 10 bases between them. This CDR3 reads CASSLASAGNTGELFF. The CDR3, as DNA: TGTGCCAGCAGCTTAGCATCGGCGGGAAACACCGGGGAGCTGTTTTTT.

The chain has TRBV21-1 and TRBJ1-1. TRBV21-1 is a pseudogene segment. This CDR3 is built from 17 residues. The CDR3 here is CASSKAPDLSRDTEAFF. CDR3 nucleotide sequence: TGTGCCAGCAGCAAAGCCCCGGATTTGTCCCGGGACACTGAAGCTTTCTTT.

The chain couples TRBV27 to TRBJ2-7; TRBD2 agrees at 8 bases. The CDR3 runs 16 residues. The ends lost 8 bases at V and 5 bases at J; junction bases unmatched: 17. The V gene's germline CDR1 is MNHEY and CDR2 SMNVEV (reference sequence). The CDR3 reads CASYRIPSGGLHEQYF. The CDR3 nucleotides read TGTGCCAGCTACCGAATCCCCTCGGGAGGGCTCCACGAGCAGTACTTC.

The chain links TRBV2 to TRBJ1-1, with 9 positions matching TRBD1. The CDR3 totals 20 residues. CDR1 is SNHLY and CDR2 is FYNNEI in the germline V gene. V lost 6 bases and J lost 6; bases outside the gene matches: 26. The chain's CDR3 is CASRFRTGAPTESVGAEAFF. The CDR3 DNA reads TGTGCCAGCAGGTTCCGGACAGGGGCCCCTACTGAGTCGGTAGGCGCTGAAGCTTTCTTT.

The genes are TRBV11-3 and TRBJ1-1, with D maybe TRBD1 (6 bases). Germline CDR1 reads SGHNT; CDR2 reads YENEEA. The CDR3 contains 15 residues. The germline V and J ends were trimmed by 5 bases and 4 bases, with 17 bases remaining between them. CDR3 in amino acids: CASSQGGASVTEAFF. CDR3 DNA: TGTGCCAGCAGCCAAGGGGGGGCGTCGGTCACTGAAGCTTTCTTT.

The chain combines TRBV27 with TRBJ2-3, with 7 bases identical to TRBD2. This CDR3 has 13 residues. Germline trimming cut 2 bases from V and 10 bases from J; bases unmatched to any gene: 6. Germline V lookup: CDR1 MNHEY, CDR2 SMNVEV (reference sequence). The CDR3 DNA reads as TGTGCCAGCAGTTTACCCGGGGGGTTTCCGCAGTATTTT. Translation gives CASSLPGGFPQYF.

The chain is built from TRBV7-7 and TRBJ2-1; TRBD2 matches 11 bases. The ends lost 3 bases at V and 6 bases at J; junction bases unmatched: 10. Germline V lookup: CDR1 SSHAT, CDR2 FNYEAQ (reference sequence). The CDR3 covers 17 residues. The CDR3 is CASSFRATSGSRNEQFF. The CDR3 nucleotides read TGTGCCAGCAGCTTTAGGGCCACTAGCGGGAGCCGCAATGAGCAGTTCTTC.

This clone has a handful of counts. V usage is TRBV13 and J usage is TRBJ2-1; 13 nucleotides match TRBD2. The CDR3 extends over 16 amino acids. The V gene's germline CDR1 is PRHDT and CDR2 FYEKMQ (reference sequence). The ends lost 5 bases at V and 7 bases at J; junction bases unmatched: 8. Here the CDR3 DNA reads TGTGCCAGCAGCCTTCCCCGGACTAGCGGGAGAAATGAGCAGTTCTTC. Its translation is CASSLPRTSGRNEQFF.